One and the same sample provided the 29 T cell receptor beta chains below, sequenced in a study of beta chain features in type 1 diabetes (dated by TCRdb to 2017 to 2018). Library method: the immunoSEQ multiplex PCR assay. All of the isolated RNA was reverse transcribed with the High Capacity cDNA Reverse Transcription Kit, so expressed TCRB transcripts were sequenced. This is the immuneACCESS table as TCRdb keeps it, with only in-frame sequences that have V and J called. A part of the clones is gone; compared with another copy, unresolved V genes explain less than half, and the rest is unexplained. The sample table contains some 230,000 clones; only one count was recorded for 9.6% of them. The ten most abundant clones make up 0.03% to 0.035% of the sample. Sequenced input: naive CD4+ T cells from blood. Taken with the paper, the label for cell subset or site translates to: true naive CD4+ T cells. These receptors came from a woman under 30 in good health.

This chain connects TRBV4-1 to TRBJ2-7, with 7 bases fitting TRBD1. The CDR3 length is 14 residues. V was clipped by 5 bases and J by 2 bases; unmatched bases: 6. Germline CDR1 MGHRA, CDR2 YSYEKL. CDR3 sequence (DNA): TGCGCCAGCAGCTCTGGACAGGCCCCCTACGAGCAGTACTTC. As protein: CASSSGQAPYEQYF.

This CDR3 is CATSRGDRGLSYGYTF. The CDR3 region has the DNA TGTGCCACCAGCAGAGGGGACAGGGGTCTCTCATATGGCTACACCTTC. The chain is built from TRBV15 and TRBJ1-2; TRBD1 aligns across 10 bases. This CDR3 spans 16 amino acids. Looked up from germline, CDR1 is LNHNV and CDR2 is YYDKDF (reference sequence). Trimming cost V 1 base and J 5 bases; bases outside gene matches: 7.

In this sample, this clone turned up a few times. CDR3 sequence (DNA): TGTGCCAGCAGCTTTAGAACAGGGGCTAGGAATGAGCAGTTCTTC. This encodes CASSFRTGARNEQFF. The chain is built from TRBV13 and TRBJ2-1; the match to TRBD1 covers 7 bases. The CDR3 covers 15 residues. With 3 bases clipped from V and 7 bases from J, the junction kept 9 bases outside the gene matches. The V gene's germline CDR1 is PRHDT and CDR2 FYEKMQ (reference sequence).

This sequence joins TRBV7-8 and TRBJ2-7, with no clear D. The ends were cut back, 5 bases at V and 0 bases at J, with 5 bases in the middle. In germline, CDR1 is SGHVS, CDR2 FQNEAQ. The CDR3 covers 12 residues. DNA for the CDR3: TGTGCCAGCAGCCAATCCTCCTACGAGCAGTACTTC. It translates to CASSQSSYEQYF.

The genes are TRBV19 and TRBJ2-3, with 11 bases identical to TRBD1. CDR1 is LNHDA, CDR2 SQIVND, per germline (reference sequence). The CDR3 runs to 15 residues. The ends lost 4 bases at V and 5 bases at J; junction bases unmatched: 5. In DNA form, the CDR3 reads TGTGCCAGTAGTACCGGACAGGGGGCGCGAGATACGCAGTATTTT. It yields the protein CASSTGQGARDTQYF.

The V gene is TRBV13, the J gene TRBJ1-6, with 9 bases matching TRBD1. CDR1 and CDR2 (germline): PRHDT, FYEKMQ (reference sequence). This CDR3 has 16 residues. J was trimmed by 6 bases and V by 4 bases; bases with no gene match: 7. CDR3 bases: TGTGCCAGCAGCTCCGGACAGGGGATGGGTAATTCACCCCTCCACTTT. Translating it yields CASSSGQGMGNSPLHF.

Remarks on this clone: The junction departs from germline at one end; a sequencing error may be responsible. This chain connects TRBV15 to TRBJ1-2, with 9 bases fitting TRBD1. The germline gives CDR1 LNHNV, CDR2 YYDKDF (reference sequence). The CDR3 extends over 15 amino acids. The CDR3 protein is CATSGDRGRTYGYTF. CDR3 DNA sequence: TGTGCCACCAGCGGAGACAGGGGGAGGACCTATGGCTACACCTTC.

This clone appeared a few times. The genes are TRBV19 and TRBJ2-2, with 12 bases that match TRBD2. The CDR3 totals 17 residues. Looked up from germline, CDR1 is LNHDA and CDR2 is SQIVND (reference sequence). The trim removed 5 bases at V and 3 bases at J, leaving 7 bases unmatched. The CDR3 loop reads CASSRLTSGSDTGELFF. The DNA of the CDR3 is TGTGCCAGTAGTCGCCTGACTAGCGGGAGTGACACCGGGGAGCTGTTTTTT. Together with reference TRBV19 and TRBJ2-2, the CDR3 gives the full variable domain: DGGITQSPKYLFRKEGQNVTLSCEQNLNHDAMYWYRQDPGQGLRLIYYSQIVNDFQKGDIAEGYSVSREKKESFPLTVTSAQKNPTAFYLCASSRLTSGSDTGELFFGEGSRLTVL.

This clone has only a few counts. The CDR3 DNA is TGTGCCAGCAGCTTGGACAGGGGCTACGAGCAGTACTTC. Translating gives CASSLDRGYEQYF. V gene TRBV5-4 combines with J gene TRBJ2-7; TRBD1 matches 7 bases. The length of the CDR3 is 13 residues. V dropped 0 bases and J dropped 3; count of bases not matched to a gene: 0. Germline V gene sequence: CDR1 SGHNT, CDR2 YYREEE (reference sequence).

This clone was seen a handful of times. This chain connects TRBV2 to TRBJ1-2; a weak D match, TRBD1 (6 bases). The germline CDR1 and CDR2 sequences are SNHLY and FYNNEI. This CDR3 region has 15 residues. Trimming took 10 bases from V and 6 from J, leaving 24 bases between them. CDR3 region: CANTDSTDMAHGYTF. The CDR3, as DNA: TGTGCCAACACGGACAGTACAGATATGGCGCATGGCTACACCTTC.

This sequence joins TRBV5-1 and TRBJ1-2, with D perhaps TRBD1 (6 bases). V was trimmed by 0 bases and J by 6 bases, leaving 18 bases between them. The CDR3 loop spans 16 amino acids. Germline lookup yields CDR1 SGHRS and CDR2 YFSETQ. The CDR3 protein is CASSLVSSAGENGYTF. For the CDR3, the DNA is TGCGCCAGCAGCTTGGTCAGCTCCGCAGGGGAGAATGGCTACACCTTC. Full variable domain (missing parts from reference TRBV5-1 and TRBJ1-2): KAGVTQTPRYLIKTRGQQVTLSCSPISGHRSVSWYQQTPGQGLQFLFEYFSETQRNKGNFPGRFSGRQFSNSRSEMNVSTLELGDSALYLCASSLVSSAGENGYTFGSGTRLTVV.

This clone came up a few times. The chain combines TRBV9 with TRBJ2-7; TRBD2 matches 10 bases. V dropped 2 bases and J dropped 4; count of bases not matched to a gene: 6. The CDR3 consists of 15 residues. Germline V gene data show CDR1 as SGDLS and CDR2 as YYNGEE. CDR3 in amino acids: CASSVSPSGSYEQYF. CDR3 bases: TGTGCCAGCAGCGTTAGTCCTAGCGGGAGTTACGAGCAGTACTTC.

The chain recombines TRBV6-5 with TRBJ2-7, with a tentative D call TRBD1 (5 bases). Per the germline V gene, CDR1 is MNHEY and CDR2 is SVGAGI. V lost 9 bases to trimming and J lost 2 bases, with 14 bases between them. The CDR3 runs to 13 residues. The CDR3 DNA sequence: TGTGCCAGTGGGGCAGGTCGAACCTACGAGCAGTACTTC. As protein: CASGAGRTYEQYF.

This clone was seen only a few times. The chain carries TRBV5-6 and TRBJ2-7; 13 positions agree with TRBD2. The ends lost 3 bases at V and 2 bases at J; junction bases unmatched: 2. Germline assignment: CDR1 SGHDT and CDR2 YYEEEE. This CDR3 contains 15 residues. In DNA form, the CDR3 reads TGTGCCAGCAGCTCGGGACTAGCGGGACCCTACGAGCAGTACTTC. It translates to CASSSGLAGPYEQYF.

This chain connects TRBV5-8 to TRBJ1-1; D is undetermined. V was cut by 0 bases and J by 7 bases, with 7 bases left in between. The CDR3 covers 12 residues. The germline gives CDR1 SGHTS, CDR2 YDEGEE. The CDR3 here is CASSLAYYEAFF. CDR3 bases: TGTGCCAGCAGCTTGGCCTATTATGAAGCTTTCTTT.

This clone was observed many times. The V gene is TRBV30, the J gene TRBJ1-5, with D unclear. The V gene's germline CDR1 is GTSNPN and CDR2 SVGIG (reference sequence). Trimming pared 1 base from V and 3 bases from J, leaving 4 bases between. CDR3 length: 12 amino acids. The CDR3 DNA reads TGTGCCTGGAGTGGCGTCAATCAGCCCCAGCATTTT. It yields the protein CAWSGVNQPQHF.

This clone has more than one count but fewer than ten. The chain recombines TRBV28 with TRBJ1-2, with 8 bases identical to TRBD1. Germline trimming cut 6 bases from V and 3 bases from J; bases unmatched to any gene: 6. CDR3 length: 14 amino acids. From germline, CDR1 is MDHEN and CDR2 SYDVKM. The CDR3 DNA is TGTGCCAGCAGCTTCGGACAGGGCCACTATGGCTACACCTTC. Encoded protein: CASSFGQGHYGYTF.

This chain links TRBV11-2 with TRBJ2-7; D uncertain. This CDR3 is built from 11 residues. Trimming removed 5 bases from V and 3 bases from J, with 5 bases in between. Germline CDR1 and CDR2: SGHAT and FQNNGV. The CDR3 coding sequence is TGTGCCAGCAGCCCGTTCTACGAGCAGTACTTC. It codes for CASSPFYEQYF.

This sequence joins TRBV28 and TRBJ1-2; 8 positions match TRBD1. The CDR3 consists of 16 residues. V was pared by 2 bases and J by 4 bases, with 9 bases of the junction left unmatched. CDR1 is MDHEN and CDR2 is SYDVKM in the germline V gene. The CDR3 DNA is TGTGCCAGCAGTTTACCACCCAGGGGGCGAGGCTATGGCTACACCTTC. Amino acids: CASSLPPRGRGYGYTF.

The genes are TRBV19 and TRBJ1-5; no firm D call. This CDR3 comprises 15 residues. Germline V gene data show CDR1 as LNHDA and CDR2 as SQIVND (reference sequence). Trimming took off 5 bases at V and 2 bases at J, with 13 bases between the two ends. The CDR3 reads CASSFVGGGNQPQHF. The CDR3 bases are TGTGCCAGTAGTTTCGTAGGAGGAGGCAATCAGCCCCAGCATTTT.

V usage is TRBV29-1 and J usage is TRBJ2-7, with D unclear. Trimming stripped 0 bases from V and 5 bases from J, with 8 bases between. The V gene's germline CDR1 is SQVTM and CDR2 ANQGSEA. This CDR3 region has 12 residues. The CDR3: CSVEESTNEQYF. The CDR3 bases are TGCAGCGTTGAAGAAAGCACCAACGAGCAGTACTTC.

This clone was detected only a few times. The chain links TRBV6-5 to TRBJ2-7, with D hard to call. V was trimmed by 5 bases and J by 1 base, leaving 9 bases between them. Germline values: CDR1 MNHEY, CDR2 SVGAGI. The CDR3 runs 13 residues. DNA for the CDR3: TGTGCCAGCAGTCCTGCCCAGTCCTACGAGCAGTACTTC. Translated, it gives CASSPAQSYEQYF.

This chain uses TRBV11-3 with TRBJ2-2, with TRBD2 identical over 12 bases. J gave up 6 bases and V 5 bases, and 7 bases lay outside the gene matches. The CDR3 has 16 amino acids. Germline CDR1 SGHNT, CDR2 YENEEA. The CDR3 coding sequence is TGTGCCAGCAGCAAAAGACTAGCGGGAGTACCCGGGGAGCTGTTTTTT. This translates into CASSKRLAGVPGELFF.

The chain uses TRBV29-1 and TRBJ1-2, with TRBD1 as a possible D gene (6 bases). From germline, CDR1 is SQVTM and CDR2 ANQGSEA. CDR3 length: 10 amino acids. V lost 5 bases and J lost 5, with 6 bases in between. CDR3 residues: CSVTGYGYTF. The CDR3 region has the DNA TGCAGCGTTACAGGGTATGGCTACACCTTC.

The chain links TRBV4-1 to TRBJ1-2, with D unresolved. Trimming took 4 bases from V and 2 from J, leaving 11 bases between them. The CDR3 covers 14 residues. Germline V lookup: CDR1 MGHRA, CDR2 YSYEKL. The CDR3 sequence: CASSPNHENYGYTF. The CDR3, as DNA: TGCGCCAGCAGCCCTAATCACGAGAACTATGGCTACACCTTC.

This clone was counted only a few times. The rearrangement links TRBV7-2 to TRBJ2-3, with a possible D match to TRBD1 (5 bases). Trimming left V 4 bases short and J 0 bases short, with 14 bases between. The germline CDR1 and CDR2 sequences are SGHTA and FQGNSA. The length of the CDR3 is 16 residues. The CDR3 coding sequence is TGTGCCAGCAGCTCCTCAGGGCGCCATAGCACAGATACGCAGTATTTT. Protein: CASSSSGRHSTDTQYF.

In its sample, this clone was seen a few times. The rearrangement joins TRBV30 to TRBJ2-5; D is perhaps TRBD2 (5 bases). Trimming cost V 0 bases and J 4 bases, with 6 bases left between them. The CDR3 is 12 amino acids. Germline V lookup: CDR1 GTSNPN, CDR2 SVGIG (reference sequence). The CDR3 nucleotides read TGTGCCTGGAGTGTCAGCGGAGAGACCCAGTACTTC. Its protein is CAWSVSGETQYF.

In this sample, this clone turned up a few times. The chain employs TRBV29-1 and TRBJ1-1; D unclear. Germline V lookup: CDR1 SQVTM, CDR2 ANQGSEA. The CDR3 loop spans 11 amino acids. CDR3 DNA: TGCACCGTCCGCGAGGGCAGCGAAGCTTTCTTT. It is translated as CTVREGSEAFF.

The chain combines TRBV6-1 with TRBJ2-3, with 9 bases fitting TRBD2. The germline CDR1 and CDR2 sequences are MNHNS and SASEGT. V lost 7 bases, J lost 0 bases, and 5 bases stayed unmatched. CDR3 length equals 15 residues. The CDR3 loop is CASILAGASTDTQYF. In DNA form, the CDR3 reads TGTGCCAGCATCTTAGCGGGGGCCAGCACAGATACGCAGTATTTT.